The entry below gives a single T cell receptor (beta chain) sequence along with its context. The antigen remains unidentified. The sequenced template was cDNA made from the entire isolated RNA. Some clones are missing from TCRdb's copy, which holds only in-frame ones; the method was immunoSEQ multiplex PCR. The table has about 160,000 clones, roughly 9.1% seen once. This entry is derived from a study of beta chain features in type 1 diabetes. There are 13 residues in the CDR3. V trimming: 4 bases; J trimming: 8 bases; junction bases outside the gene matches: 7. CDR1 is MNHNS, CDR2 SASEGT, per germline. General study results and limits: For cells with high TCR expression, cDNA sequencing could yield over-representation.

The chain carries TRBV6-1 and TRBJ1-2; 7 bases fit TRBD1. This TCR derives from a woman aged 18 to 35 in good health. Specimen: central memory CD4+ T cells from blood. CDR3 residues: CASSADRKGGYTF. The CDR3 nucleotides are TGTGCCAGCAGTGCGGACAGGAAGGGCGGCTACACCTTC.